This T cell receptor (beta chain) stems from a study of CD8+ T cells in alopecia areata. Study context: Tofacitinib administration to treated patients was oral, at 5 to 10 mg twice daily. Regarding the study as a whole: Scalp sample data also include resident alphabeta T cells from normal skin. Lesional tissue from the scalp (especially in alopecia totalis/universalis) showed higher clonality than normal scalp.

Patients with alopecia areata provided lesional scalp punch biopsies as well as peripheral blood. The CDR3 contains 12 residues. V gave up 2 bases and J gave up 3 bases, with 4 bases separating them. CDR1 and CDR2 from the germline V gene are GTSNPN and SVGIG (reference sequence). Following extraction, RNA underwent reverse transcription to cDNA, which served as the sequencing template. The data were produced by immunoSEQ multiplex PCR, yet TCRdb's version contains in-frame clones alone and is incomplete. The profile shows 150,000 to 200,000 clones, about 72% of them singletons. A word on this clone: Antigen: not known.

The material was CD8+ T cells sorted from blood, obtained at week 0. The source is a human donor with alopecia areata. The gene calls are TRBV30 and TRBJ2-2; no firm D call. The CDR3 nucleotides read TGTGCCTGGAGTCCTTACACCGGGGAGCTGTTTTTT. It is translated as CAWSPYTGELFF.